These 18 T cell receptor beta chains came from one sample sequenced in a study of T cell responses to AZD1222 COVID-19 vaccine. TCRdb's table, derived via immunoSEQ multiplex PCR, lists solely in-frame clones and lacks some. The sample gives about 100,000 clones, around nine tenths of which show up once; 15% to 20% is in the top ten. The starting material was peripheral blood, obtained on day 0 of AZD1222 vaccination. Every receptor here comes from an adult in good health.

The genes are TRBV5-6 and TRBJ1-6; D is perhaps TRBD1 (5 bases). CDR3 length equals 13 residues. Trimming cost V 5 bases and J 10 bases, with 13 bases left between them. Germline V CDR1 and CDR2: SGHDT, YYEEEE. CDR3 DNA sequence: TGTGCCAGCAGATCCCCAGGGAACTCACCCCTCCACTTT. Its translation is CASRSPGNSPLHF.

The V gene is TRBV6-2 or TRBV6-3, the J gene TRBJ2-5; possible D gene TRBD2, 5 bases. CDR1 and CDR2 from the germline V gene are MNHEY and SVGEGT. V dropped 4 bases and J dropped 6 bases, with 15 bases sitting between them. The CDR3 runs to 14 residues. The CDR3 nucleotides read TGTGCCAGCAGTTGGGCCAGGCCGGGAAAGACCCAGTACTTC. It yields the protein CASSWARPGKTQYF.

The chain combines TRBV2 with TRBJ2-7, with D possibly being TRBD2 (5 bases). CDR3 length: 15 amino acids. Trimming left V 6 bases short and J 6 bases short, with 21 bases between. Germline V CDR1 and CDR2: SNHLY, FYNNEI. CDR3 protein: CASSGWRAGVCEQYF. DNA of the CDR3: TGTGCCAGCAGCGGCTGGCGAGCCGGGGTGTGCGAGCAGTACTTC.

The J gene is TRBJ2-3, the V gene TRBV12-3 or TRBV12-4; D remains unclear. V lost 8 bases to trimming and J lost 5 bases, with 11 bases between them. The CDR3 loop spans 12 amino acids. The CDR3 nucleotides are TGTGCCAGCCGAGACGAGAAAGATACGCAGTATTTT. Translated, it gives CASRDEKDTQYF.

The gene calls are TRBV2 and TRBJ2-7; a weak D match, TRBD2 (6 bases). Trimming stripped 3 bases from V and 0 bases from J, with 12 bases between. The CDR3 consists of 15 residues. Germline CDR1 SNHLY, CDR2 FYNNEI. CDR3 sequence: CASSERGGTSYEQYF. CDR3 DNA: TGTGCCAGCAGTGAGAGGGGCGGGACCTCCTACGAGCAGTACTTC.

The V gene is TRBV7-3, the J gene TRBJ2-2; TRBD2 agrees at 14 bases. Trimming at V came to 4 bases and at J to 6 bases, leaving 7 bases not matched to a gene. The CDR3 extends over 17 amino acids. Germline V gives CDR1 SGHTA, CDR2 FQGTGA. The CDR3 region has the DNA TGTGCCAGCAGCTCCGGACTAGCGGGGGGACTGGCCGGGGAGCTGTTTTTT. Encoded protein: CASSSGLAGGLAGELFF.

The chain is built from TRBV4-2 and TRBJ2-3, with 7 bases aligning to TRBD2. CDR1 is LGHNA, CDR2 YNFKEQ, per germline. Germline trimming cut 0 bases from V and 6 bases from J; bases unmatched to any gene: 12. The CDR3 is 17 residues long. The CDR3 DNA reads as TGTGCCAGCAGCCAAGACGGATCACAGTGGGAGGGGGATACGCAGTATTTT. It translates to CASSQDGSQWEGDTQYF.

The chain couples TRBV21-1 to TRBJ1-3; the table's TRBD1 call for D was not verified on the DNA. TRBV21-1 is a pseudogene. The CDR3 loop spans 17 amino acids. The CDR3 sequence: CAGQKTGLLDCGNTIYF. The DNA of the CDR3 is TGTGCCGGTCAGAAGACAGGGTTGTTGGATTGCGGAAACACCATATATTTT.

V gene TRBV18 combines with J gene TRBJ1-1; TRBD1 aligns across 7 bases. The J segment lost 7 bases and the V segment lost 3 bases, leaving 11 bases of the junction unmatched. The CDR3 has 15 residues. CDR1 KGHSH and CDR2 LQKENI come from the germline V gene. The CDR3, as DNA: TGTGCCAGCTCACCTATGACAGGGATCGGAGTTGAAGCTTTCTTT. Amino acids: CASSPMTGIGVEAFF. Supplemented by reference TRBV18 and TRBJ1-1, the full variable domain reads NAGVMQNPRHLVRRRGQEARLRCSPMKGHSHVYWYRQLPEEGLKFMVYLQKENIIDESGMPKERFSAEFPKEGPSILRIQQVVRGDSAAYFCASSPMTGIGVEAFFGQGTRLTVV.

This rearrangement joins TRBV6-5 to TRBJ1-2, with 11 bases identical to TRBD1. V lost 0 bases and J lost 4; bases outside the gene matches: 4. The CDR3 runs 16 residues. Germline V gene lookup returns CDR1 MNHEY and CDR2 SVGAGI. The DNA of the CDR3 is TGTGCCAGCAGTTACTCGGGGACAGGGGGTCCCTATGGCTACACCTTC. It is translated as CASSYSGTGGPYGYTF.

The rearrangement uses TRBV7-2 and TRBJ1-2, with 8 bases identical to TRBD1. Germline V gene sequence: CDR1 SGHTA, CDR2 FQGNSA. The CDR3 is 13 amino acids. With V trimmed by 11 bases and J by 8 bases, 13 bases remained unmatched. Here the CDR3 reads CALSGQGAGGYTF. In nucleotides, the CDR3 is TGTGCCCTATCCGGGCAGGGGGCAGGCGGCTACACCTTC. Together with reference TRBV7-2 and TRBJ1-2, the CDR3 gives the full variable domain: GAGVSQSPSNKVTEKGKDVELRCDPISGHTALYWYRQSLGQGLEFLIYFQGNSAPDKSGLPSDRFSAERTGGSVSTLTIQRTQQEDSAVYLCALSGQGAGGYTFGSGTRLTVV.

The chain uses TRBV6-2 or TRBV6-3 and TRBJ1-5; 10 bases match TRBD1. The CDR3 is made up of 14 amino acids. From germline, CDR1 is MNHEY and CDR2 SVGEGT. The trim removed 2 bases at V and 9 bases at J, leaving 4 bases unmatched. CDR3 nucleotide sequence: TGTGCCAGCAGTTACGGGACAGGGGTAGGGCCCCAGCATTTT. Protein: CASSYGTGVGPQHF.

This clone was recorded only once. This sequence joins TRBV5-1 and TRBJ2-3; 11 bases match TRBD1. The V and J ends lost 7 bases and 4 bases, in that order; junction bases with no gene match: 5. Germline CDR1 reads SGHRS; CDR2 reads YFSETQ. The CDR3 totals 14 residues. CDR3 loop: CASGPGQGADTQYF. CDR3 nucleotides: TGCGCCAGCGGACCGGGACAGGGGGCAGATACGCAGTATTTT. The full variable domain, completed using reference TRBV5-1 and TRBJ2-3, is KAGVTQTPRYLIKTRGQQVTLSCSPISGHRSVSWYQQTPGQGLQFLFEYFSETQRNKGNFPGRFSGRQFSNSRSEMNVSTLELGDSALYLCASGPGQGADTQYFGPGTRLTVL.

V gene TRBV4-1 combines with J gene TRBJ2-7; TRBD1 matches at 8 bases. V lost 1 base, J lost 3 bases, and 5 bases stayed unmatched. The germline V gene has CDR1 MGHRA and CDR2 YSYEKL. This CDR3 has 15 amino acids. The CDR3 DNA reads as TGCGCCAGCAGCCAAGTTGGACAGGGCGGCTACGAGCAGTACTTC. Its protein is CASSQVGQGGYEQYF.

This chain connects TRBV5-1 to TRBJ1-1; 8 bases map to TRBD1. Germline CDR1 and CDR2: SGHRS and YFSETQ. The CDR3 has 15 residues. With V trimmed by 2 bases and J by 6 bases, 9 bases remained unmatched. The CDR3 DNA is TGCGCCAGCAGCTTTGGGGGCACAGGGGGTTCTGAAGCTTTCTTT. The encoded protein is CASSFGGTGGSEAFF.

The sample holds one count of this clone. The CDR3 loop reads CASSGGIITEAFF. In DNA, the CDR3 is TGTGCCAGCAGTGGTGGCATTATCACTGAAGCTTTCTTT. The rearrangement joins TRBV2 to TRBJ1-1; no definite D call. Germline values: CDR1 SNHLY, CDR2 FYNNEI. The CDR3 consists of 13 residues. V lost 4 bases and J 4 bases, leaving 10 bases between the germline ends. The full variable domain, completed using reference TRBV2 and TRBJ1-1, is EPEVTQTPSHQVTQMGQEVILRCVPISNHLYFYWYRQILGQKVEFLVSFYNNEISEKSEIFDDQFSVERPDGSNFTLKIRSTKLEDSAMYFCASSGGIITEAFFGQGTRLTVV.

This clone was detected only a few times. The chain combines TRBV28 with TRBJ2-1; D unclear. Germline V gene lookup returns CDR1 MDHEN and CDR2 SYDVKM. The ends were cut back, 7 bases at V and 4 bases at J, with 17 bases in the middle. This CDR3 has 15 amino acids. The CDR3 coding sequence is TGTGCCAGCACCCCTCCCGCAGGAGAATACAATGAGCAGTTCTTC. Its translation: CASTPPAGEYNEQFF.

This chain's CDR3 is CASHRLSYNSPLHF. The CDR3, as DNA: TGTGCCAGCCACAGACTCTCCTATAATTCACCCCTCCACTTT. The gene calls are TRBV6-5 and TRBJ1-6; D is uncertain. Trimming cost V 8 bases and J 0 bases, with 8 bases left between them. Germline CDR1 is MNHEY and CDR2 is SVGAGI. The CDR3 has 14 amino acids.